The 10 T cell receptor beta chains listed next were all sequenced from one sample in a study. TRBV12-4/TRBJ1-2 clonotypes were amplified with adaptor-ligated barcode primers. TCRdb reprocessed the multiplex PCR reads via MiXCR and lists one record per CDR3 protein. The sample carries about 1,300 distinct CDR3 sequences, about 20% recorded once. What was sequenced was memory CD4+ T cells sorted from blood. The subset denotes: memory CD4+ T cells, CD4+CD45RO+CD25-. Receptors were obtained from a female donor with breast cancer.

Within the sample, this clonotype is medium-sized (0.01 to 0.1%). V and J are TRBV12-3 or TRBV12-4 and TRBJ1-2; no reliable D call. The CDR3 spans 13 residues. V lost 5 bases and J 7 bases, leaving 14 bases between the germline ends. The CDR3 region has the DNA TGTGCCAGCAGTCACGGGGAGGTTCCTGGCTACACCTTC. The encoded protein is CASSHGEVPGYTF.

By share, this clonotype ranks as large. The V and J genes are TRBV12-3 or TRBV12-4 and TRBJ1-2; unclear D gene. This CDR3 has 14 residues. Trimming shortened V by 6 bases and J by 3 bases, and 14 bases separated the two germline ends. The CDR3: CASRPRFGDYGYTF. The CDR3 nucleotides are TGTGCCAGCAGACCGCGGTTCGGGGACTATGGCTACACCTTC.

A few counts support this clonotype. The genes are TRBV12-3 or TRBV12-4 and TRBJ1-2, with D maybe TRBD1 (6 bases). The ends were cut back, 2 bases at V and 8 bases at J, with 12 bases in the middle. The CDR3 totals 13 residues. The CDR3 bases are TGTGCCAGCAGTTTAACAGGGATACGGGGCTACACCTTC. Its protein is CASSLTGIRGYTF.

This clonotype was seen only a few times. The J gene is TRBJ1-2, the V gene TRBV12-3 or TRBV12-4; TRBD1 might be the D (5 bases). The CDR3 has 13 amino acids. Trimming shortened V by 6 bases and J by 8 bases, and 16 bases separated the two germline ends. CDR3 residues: CASSWAQGSGYTF. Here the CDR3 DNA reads TGTGCCAGCAGCTGGGCCCAGGGAAGCGGCTACACCTTC.

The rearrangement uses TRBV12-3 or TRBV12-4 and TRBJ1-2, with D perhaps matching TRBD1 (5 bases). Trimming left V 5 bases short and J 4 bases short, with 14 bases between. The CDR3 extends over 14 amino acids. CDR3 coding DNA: TGTGCCAGCAGTCTCCAAGGGGATGGCTATGGCTACACCTTC. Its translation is CASSLQGDGYGYTF.

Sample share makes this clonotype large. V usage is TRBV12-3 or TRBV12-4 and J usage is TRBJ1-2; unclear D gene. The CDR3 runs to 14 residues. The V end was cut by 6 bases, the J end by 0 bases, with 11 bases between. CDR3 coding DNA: TGTGCCAGCAGCCTGATACAGTCTAACTATGGCTACACCTTC. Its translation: CASSLIQSNYGYTF.

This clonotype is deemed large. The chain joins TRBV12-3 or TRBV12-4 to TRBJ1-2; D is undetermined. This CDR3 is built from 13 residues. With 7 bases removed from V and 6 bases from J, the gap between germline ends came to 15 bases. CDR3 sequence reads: CASIVGGSDGYTF. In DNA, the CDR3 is TGTGCCAGCATCGTGGGTGGGAGCGATGGCTACACCTTC.

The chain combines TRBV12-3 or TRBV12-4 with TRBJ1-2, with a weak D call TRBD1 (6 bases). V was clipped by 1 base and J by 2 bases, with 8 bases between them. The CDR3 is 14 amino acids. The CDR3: CASSLGTENYGYTF. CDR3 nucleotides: TGTGCCAGCAGTTTAGGGACAGAGAACTATGGCTACACCTTC.

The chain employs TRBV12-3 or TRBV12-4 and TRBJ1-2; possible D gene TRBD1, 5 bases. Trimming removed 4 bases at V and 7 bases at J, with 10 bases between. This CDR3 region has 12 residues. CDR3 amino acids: CASSSSGSGYTF. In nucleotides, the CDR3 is TGTGCCAGCAGTTCATCAGGGAGTGGCTACACCTTC.

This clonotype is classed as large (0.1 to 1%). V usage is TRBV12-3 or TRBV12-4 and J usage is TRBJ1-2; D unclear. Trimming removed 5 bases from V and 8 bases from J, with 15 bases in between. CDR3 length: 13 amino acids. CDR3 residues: CASSLAAAEGYTF. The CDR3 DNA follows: TGTGCCAGCAGTCTCGCCGCCGCCGAGGGCTACACCTTC.